This TCR beta chain is from a study of post-analysis software for immune sequencing data. Study information: Some patients lacked subtype; others had relapsing-remitting, secondary progressive or progressive-relapsing disease.

Unique molecular identifiers were present in the TCR beta cDNA libraries. cDNA molecules numbering roughly 500,000 came from around 0.96 to 9.9 million T cells. In TCRdb, the PCR reads were re-called with MiXCR into one record per CDR3 protein. The top ten clones hold approximately 11% of a sample with hundreds of thousands of distinct CDR3 sequences, over 45% of them seen once. About this clonotype: The target antigen is unknown. Relative to the germline gene, one junction end is altered; a read error may explain this.

Study-level points and caveats: Batch-mates among the samples co-clustered strongly by F measure. Controls significantly exceeded multiple sclerosis patients in normalized Chao1 diversity. Patients had higher frequencies than controls of five or six TRBV segments, including TRBV5-6, TRBV5-1 and TRBV20-1.

The V gene's germline CDR1 is SQVTM and CDR2 ANQGSEA. The CDR3 sequence is 14 residues long. The TCR comes from a girl aged 2-10 years with multiple sclerosis. The sample was blood. This rearrangement joins TRBV29-1 to TRBJ2-1; possibly TRBD1 for D (5 bases). The CDR3 loop reads CSVWENPRGNEQFF. CDR3 coding DNA: TGCAGCGTTTGGGAAAACCCAAGGGGCAATGAGCAATTCTTC.